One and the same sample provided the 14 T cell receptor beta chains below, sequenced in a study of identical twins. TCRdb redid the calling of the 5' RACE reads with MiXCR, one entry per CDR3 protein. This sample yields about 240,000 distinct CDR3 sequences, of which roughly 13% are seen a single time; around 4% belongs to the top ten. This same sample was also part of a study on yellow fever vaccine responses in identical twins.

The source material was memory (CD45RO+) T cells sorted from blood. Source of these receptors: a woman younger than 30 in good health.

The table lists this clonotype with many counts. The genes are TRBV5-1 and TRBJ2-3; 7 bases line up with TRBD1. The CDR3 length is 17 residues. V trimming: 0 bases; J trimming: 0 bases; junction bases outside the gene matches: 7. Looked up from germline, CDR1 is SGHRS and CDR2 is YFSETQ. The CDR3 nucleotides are TGCGCCAGCAGCTTGGCCGAGGGGGCCCCAAGCACAGATACGCAGTATTTT. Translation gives CASSLAEGAPSTDTQYF.

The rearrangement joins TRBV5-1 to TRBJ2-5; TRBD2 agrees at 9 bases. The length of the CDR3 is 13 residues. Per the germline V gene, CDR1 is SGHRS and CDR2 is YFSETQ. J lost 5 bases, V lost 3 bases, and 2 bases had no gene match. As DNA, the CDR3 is TGCGCCAGCAGCTCGCTAGCGGGGGAGACCCAGTACTTC. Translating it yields CASSSLAGETQYF. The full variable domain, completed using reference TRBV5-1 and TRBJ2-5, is KAGVTQTPRYLIKTRGQQVTLSCSPISGHRSVSWYQQTPGQGLQFLFEYFSETQRNKGNFPGRFSGRQFSNSRSEMNVSTLELGDSALYLCASSSLAGETQYFGPGTRLLVL.

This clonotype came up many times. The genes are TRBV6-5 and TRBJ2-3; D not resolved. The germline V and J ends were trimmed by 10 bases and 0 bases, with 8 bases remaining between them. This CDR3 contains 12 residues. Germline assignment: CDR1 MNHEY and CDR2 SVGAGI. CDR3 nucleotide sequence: TGTGCCACCGCTACTAGCACAGATACGCAGTATTTT. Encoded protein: CATATSTDTQYF.

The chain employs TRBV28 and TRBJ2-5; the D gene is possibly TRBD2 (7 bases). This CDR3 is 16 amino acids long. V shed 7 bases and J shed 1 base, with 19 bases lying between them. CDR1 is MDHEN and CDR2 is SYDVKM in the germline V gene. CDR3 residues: CASTSPRGRPQETQYF. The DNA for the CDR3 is TGTGCCAGCACCAGCCCGCGGGGGCGGCCCCAAGAGACCCAGTACTTC.

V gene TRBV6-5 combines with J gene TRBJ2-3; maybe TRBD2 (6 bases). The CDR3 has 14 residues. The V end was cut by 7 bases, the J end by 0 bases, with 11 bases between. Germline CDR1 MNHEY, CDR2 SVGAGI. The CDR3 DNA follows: TGTGCCAGCACTTCGGGACTTAGCACAGATACGCAGTATTTT. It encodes CASTSGLSTDTQYF.

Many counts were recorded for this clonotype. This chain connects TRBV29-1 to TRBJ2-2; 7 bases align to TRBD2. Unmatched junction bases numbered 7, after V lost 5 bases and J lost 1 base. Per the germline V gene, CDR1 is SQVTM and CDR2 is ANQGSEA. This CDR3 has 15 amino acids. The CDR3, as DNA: TGCAGCGTTTTAAAGCGGGGACGGAACACCGGGGAGCTGTTTTTT. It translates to CSVLKRGRNTGELFF.

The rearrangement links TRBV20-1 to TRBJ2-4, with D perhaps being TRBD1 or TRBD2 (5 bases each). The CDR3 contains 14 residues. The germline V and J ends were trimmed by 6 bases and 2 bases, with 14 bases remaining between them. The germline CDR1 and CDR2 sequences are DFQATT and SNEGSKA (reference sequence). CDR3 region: CSARDHLTKNIQYF. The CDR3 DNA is TGCAGTGCCCGGGACCATCTAACCAAAAACATTCAGTACTTC.

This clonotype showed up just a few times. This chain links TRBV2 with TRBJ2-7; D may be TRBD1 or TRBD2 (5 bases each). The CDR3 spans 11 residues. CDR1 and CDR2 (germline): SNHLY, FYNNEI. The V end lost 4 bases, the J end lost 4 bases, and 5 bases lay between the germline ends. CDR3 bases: TGTGCCAGCAGTGGGGGGTACGAGCAGTACTTC. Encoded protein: CASSGGYEQYF.

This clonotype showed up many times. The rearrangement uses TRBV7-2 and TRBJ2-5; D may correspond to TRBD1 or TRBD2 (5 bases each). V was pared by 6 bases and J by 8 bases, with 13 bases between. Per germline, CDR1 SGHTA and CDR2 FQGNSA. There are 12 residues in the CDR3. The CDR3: CASREGTGTQYF. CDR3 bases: TGTGCCAGCAGAGAAGGGACGGGAACCCAGTACTTC.

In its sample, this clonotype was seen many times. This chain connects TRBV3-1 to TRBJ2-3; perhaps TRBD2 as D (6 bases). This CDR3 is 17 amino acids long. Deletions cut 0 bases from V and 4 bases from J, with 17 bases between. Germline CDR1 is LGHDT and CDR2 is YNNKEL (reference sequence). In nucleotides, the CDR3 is TGTGCCAGCAGCCAAGACCGTAGAGGGAGGATGGCAGATACGCAGTATTTT. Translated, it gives CASSQDRRGRMADTQYF.

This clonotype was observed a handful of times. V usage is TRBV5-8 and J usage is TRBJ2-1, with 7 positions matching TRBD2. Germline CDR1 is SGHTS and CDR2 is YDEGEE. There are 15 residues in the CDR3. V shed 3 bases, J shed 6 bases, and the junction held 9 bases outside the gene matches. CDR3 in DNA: TGTGCCAGCAGCTATGGGCAGCGGGATTTCAATGAGCAGTTCTTC. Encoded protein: CASSYGQRDFNEQFF.

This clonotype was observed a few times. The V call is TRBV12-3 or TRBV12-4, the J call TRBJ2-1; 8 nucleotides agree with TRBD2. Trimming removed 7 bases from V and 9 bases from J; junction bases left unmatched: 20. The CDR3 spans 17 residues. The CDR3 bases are TGTGCCAGCATACACACTGAAAGCGGGAGTTTGGCCGGTGAGCAGTTCTTC. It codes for CASIHTESGSLAGEQFF.

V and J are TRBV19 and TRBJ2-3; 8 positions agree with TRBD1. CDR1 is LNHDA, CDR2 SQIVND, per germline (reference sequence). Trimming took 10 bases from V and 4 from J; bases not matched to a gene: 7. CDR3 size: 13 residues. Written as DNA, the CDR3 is TGTGCCACCACTCTGACAGGGGCAGATACGCAGTATTTT. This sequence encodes CATTLTGADTQYF.

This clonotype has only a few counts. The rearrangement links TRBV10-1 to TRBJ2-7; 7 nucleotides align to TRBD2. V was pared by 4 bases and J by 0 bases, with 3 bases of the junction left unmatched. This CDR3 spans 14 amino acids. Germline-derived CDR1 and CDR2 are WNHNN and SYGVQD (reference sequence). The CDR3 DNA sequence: TGCGCCAGCAGTGTGGGACTAAACTCCTACGAGCAGTACTTC. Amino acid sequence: CASSVGLNSYEQYF.